These 21 T cell receptor beta chains came from one sample sequenced in a study of shared clonotypes between healthy human individuals. Measured with immunoSEQ multiplex PCR; TCRdb has only the in-frame clones, and not every one. This sample has about 2.4 million clones; over 85% occur once, and the top ten carry about 0.38%. The sequenced sample consisted of naive CD4+ T cells from PBMCs. Subset in this sample: CD45RA+ positively selected. These receptor sequences come from a man aged 18 to 30 in good health. Some clones in this sample may be carry-over from other donors' samples.

This clone was detected only once. The chain employs TRBV5-1 and TRBJ2-7, with 8 bases that match TRBD1. The CDR3 has 13 residues. The germline gives CDR1 SGHRS, CDR2 YFSETQ. J gave up 3 bases and V 4 bases, and 3 bases lay outside the gene matches. The CDR3 region has the DNA TGCGCCAGCAGCCGGGACAGGTACTACGAGCAGTACTTC. It encodes CASSRDRYYEQYF.

The chain links TRBV27 to TRBJ2-1; D is possibly TRBD1 (5 bases). Trimming shortened V by 6 bases and J by 7 bases, and 13 bases separated the two germline ends. The CDR3 loop spans 13 amino acids. CDR1 MNHEY and CDR2 SMNVEV come from the germline V gene (reference sequence). For the CDR3, the DNA is TGTGCCAGCAGAAAGACAGCCTCTAATGAGCAGTTCTTC. It is translated as CASRKTASNEQFF.

The J gene is TRBJ2-7, the V gene TRBV28; 8 nucleotides agree with TRBD1. CDR3 length: 12 residues. The ends lost 11 bases at V and 2 bases at J; junction bases unmatched: 5. CDR1 and CDR2 from the germline V gene are MDHEN and SYDVKM. CDR3 protein: CASEGQAYEQYF. The DNA for the CDR3 is TGTGCCTCCGAGGGACAGGCCTACGAGCAGTACTTC.

V usage is TRBV9 and J usage is TRBJ2-1; D may be TRBD2 (6 bases). V lost 5 bases and J 0 bases, leaving 15 bases between the germline ends. Germline assignment: CDR1 SGDLS and CDR2 YYNGEE. The CDR3 totals 16 residues. The CDR3 DNA is TGTGCCAGCAGTTCACGGGGGTCGAGCTCCTACAATGAGCAGTTCTTC. This encodes CASSSRGSSSYNEQFF.

The genes are TRBV5-1 and TRBJ2-1, with 7 bases matching TRBD2. V lost 4 bases, J lost 10 bases, and 14 bases stayed unmatched. Germline V gene sequence: CDR1 SGHRS, CDR2 YFSETQ. The CDR3 is 15 residues long. The CDR3: CASSAPGGPRGEQFF. CDR3 nucleotides: TGCGCCAGCAGCGCCCCGGGGGGTCCCCGGGGGGAGCAGTTCTTC.

The chain joins TRBV2 to TRBJ2-3; maybe TRBD2 (5 bases). Germline CDR1 and CDR2: SNHLY and FYNNEI. There are 15 residues in the CDR3. Trimming cost V 8 bases and J 1 base, with 16 bases left between them. CDR3 coding DNA: TGTGCCAGCGGAGTGGGTAGTAGCGGCACAGATACGCAGTATTTT. Translated, it gives CASGVGSSGTDTQYF.

The chain combines TRBV6-5 with TRBJ2-7, with D possibly called TRBD1 or TRBD2 (5 bases each). The CDR3 has 15 residues. The germline V gene has CDR1 MNHEY and CDR2 SVGAGI. V shed 7 bases and J shed 0 bases, with 16 bases lying between them. DNA of the CDR3: TGTGCCAGCACTGGGGGACCGACCTTCTCCTACGAGCAGTACTTC. It encodes CASTGGPTFSYEQYF.

The sample holds one count of this clone. This chain joins TRBV7-8 and TRBJ1-1; no reliable D call. CDR1 SGHVS and CDR2 FQNEAQ come from the germline V gene. The length of the CDR3 is 13 residues. Trimming stripped 1 base from V and 0 bases from J, with 3 bases between. The CDR3 bases are TGTGCCAGCAGCTTAGGGATGAACACTGAAGCTTTCTTT. Protein sequence: CASSLGMNTEAFF.

This clone was seen once. V gene TRBV19 combines with J gene TRBJ2-2, with D tentatively TRBD1 (5 bases). The CDR3 has 18 residues. V dropped 4 bases and J dropped 5 bases, with 23 bases sitting between them. The germline CDR1 and CDR2 sequences are LNHDA and SQIVND (reference sequence). The CDR3 loop reads CASSRSLFQGRGTGELFF. In DNA, the CDR3 is TGTGCCAGTAGTAGAAGCTTGTTCCAGGGAAGAGGTACCGGGGAGCTGTTTTTT.

The chain employs TRBV15 and TRBJ2-7; 8 bases line up with TRBD1. The CDR3 totals 21 residues. Germline CDR1 LNHNV, CDR2 YYDKDF (reference sequence). After removal of 0 bases from V and 5 bases from J, the junction contained 24 bases not matched to a gene. The CDR3 DNA follows: TGTGCCACCAGCAGAGAAGGACGGGGACCAGCACTACAGGGGGGAAGTGACGAGCAGTACTTC. This translates into CATSREGRGPALQGGSDEQYF. The full variable domain, rest sourced from reference TRBV15 and TRBJ2-7, is DAMVIQNPRYQVTQFGKPVTLSCSQTLNHNVMYWYQQKSSQAPKLLFHYYDKDFNNEADTPDNFQSRRPNTSFCFLDIRSPGLGDTAMYLCATSREGRGPALQGGSDEQYFGPGTRLTVT.

The genes are TRBV19 and TRBJ2-1, with 9 bases aligning to TRBD2. The CDR3 is made up of 17 amino acids. V lost 6 bases, J lost 6 bases, and 15 bases stayed unmatched. Germline lookup yields CDR1 LNHDA and CDR2 SQIVND (reference sequence). DNA of the CDR3: TGTGCCAGTAGCAGTATAGTGGGACTAGCTGAAACCAATGAGCAGTTCTTC. Translated: CASSSIVGLAETNEQFF.

The V call is TRBV18, the J call TRBJ2-2, with D perhaps TRBD2 (6 bases). This CDR3 has 15 residues. Germline values: CDR1 KGHSH, CDR2 LQKENI. V lost 2 bases, J lost 7 bases, and 14 bases lay in between. CDR3 coding DNA: TGTGCCAGCTCACCAGTCGCCGGGACTGGCGGGGAGCTGTTTTTT. This translates into CASSPVAGTGGELFF. The full variable domain, with the rest looked up from reference TRBV18 and TRBJ2-2, is NAGVMQNPRHLVRRRGQEARLRCSPMKGHSHVYWYRQLPEEGLKFMVYLQKENIIDESGMPKERFSAEFPKEGPSILRIQQVVRGDSAAYFCASSPVAGTGGELFFGEGSRLTVL.

The V and J genes are TRBV5-1 and TRBJ2-2; no reliable D call. The CDR3 consists of 18 residues. Trimming cost V 4 bases and J 5 bases, with 24 bases left between them. The V gene's germline CDR1 is SGHRS and CDR2 YFSETQ. CDR3 DNA: TGCGCCAGCAGCCGCAAAAACGTCGGCCCCCTGGGTACCGGGGAGCTGTTTTTT. Encoded protein: CASSRKNVGPLGTGELFF.

This chain joins TRBV6-6 and TRBJ2-1, with TRBD2 matching 12 bases. The CDR3 contains 16 residues. Germline CDR1 MNHNY, CDR2 SVGAGI (reference sequence). V lost 5 bases, J lost 2 bases, and 4 bases stayed unmatched. This chain's CDR3 is CASSPRTSGTYNEQFF. CDR3 nucleotides: TGTGCCAGCAGTCCTCGGACTAGCGGGACCTACAATGAGCAGTTCTTC.

The chain links TRBV28 to TRBJ2-7, with no clear D. V was clipped by 4 bases and J by 4 bases, with 11 bases between them. Looked up from germline, CDR1 is MDHEN and CDR2 is SYDVKM. The CDR3 has 13 residues. CDR3 sequence (DNA): TGTGCCAGCAGTTCCAGCAGTAGATACGAGCAGTACTTC. Protein: CASSSSSRYEQYF.

The V and J genes are TRBV5-1 and TRBJ2-1, with D hard to call. CDR3 size: 14 residues. Germline CDR1 and CDR2: SGHRS and YFSETQ. The germline V and J ends were trimmed by 4 bases and 8 bases, with 16 bases remaining between them. DNA for the CDR3: TGCGCCAGCAGCCCTGGACGAGTAGGTTATGAGCAGTTCTTC. Its protein product is CASSPGRVGYEQFF.

The DNA of the CDR3 is TGTGCCAGCTCACCCGGCGGGGCTGACACAGATACGCAGTATTTT. Protein sequence: CASSPGGADTDTQYF. The chain employs TRBV18 and TRBJ2-3, with D perhaps matching TRBD2 (6 bases). This CDR3 has 15 amino acids. Germline V CDR1 and CDR2: KGHSH, LQKENI. V lost 3 bases and J 2 bases, leaving 12 bases between the germline ends.

In regard to this clone: A read error may produce the germline difference seen at one junction end. V usage is TRBV28 and J usage is TRBJ2-6; no clear D. Germline V gene lookup returns CDR1 MDHEN and CDR2 SYDVKM. This CDR3 contains 16 residues. CDR3 DNA sequence: TGTGCCAGCAGTTTATGGGGGATAGTTGGGCCCAACGTCCTGACTTTC. This gives the protein CASSLWGIVGPNVLTF.

The chain links TRBV4-1 to TRBJ2-2, with TRBD1 matching over 7 bases. Germline CDR1 is MGHRA and CDR2 is YSYEKL. The CDR3 has 14 residues. Germline trimming cut 2 bases from V and 7 bases from J; bases unmatched to any gene: 4. CDR3 loop: CASSQTGVGGELFF. The CDR3 DNA reads TGCGCCAGCAGCCAAACAGGGGTTGGCGGGGAGCTGTTTTTT.

The J gene is TRBJ1-2, the V gene TRBV28; no firm D call. This CDR3 has 14 residues. Germline CDR1 MDHEN, CDR2 SYDVKM. Trimming left V 6 bases short and J 1 base short, with 12 bases between. The CDR3 sequence: CASRKGPVNYGYTF. CDR3 sequence (DNA): TGTGCCAGCAGGAAAGGACCAGTTAACTATGGCTACACCTTC.

V and J are TRBV4-2 and TRBJ1-1, with 9 bases aligning to TRBD1. V lost 1 base, J lost 11 bases, and 5 bases stayed unmatched. CDR1 LGHNA and CDR2 YNFKEQ come from the germline V gene. CDR3 size: 13 residues. The CDR3 loop is CASSQAPDRGAFF. CDR3 DNA sequence: TGTGCCAGCAGCCAAGCCCCAGACAGGGGGGCTTTCTTT.